This TCR beta chain was observed in a study of tumor-infiltrating lymphocytes in localized non-small cell lung cancer. Study-level information: Patients included smokers and never-smokers with various histologies, some sampled after neoadjuvant chemotherapy. Study-wide findings and caveats: Compared with uninvolved lung, tumors showed higher T cell infiltration by TCRbeta sequencing.

Libraries were prepared by immunoSEQ multiplex PCR; TCRdb keeps only in-frame clonotypes and omits some of them. Of approximately 13,000 clones detected, under 70% appear once; the ten largest clones hold about 9.8%. CDR3 length: 11 residues. Between the trimmed V and J ends, which lost 8 bases and 1 base, there was a span of 3 bases. CDR1 and CDR2 (germline): SGHNT, YYREEE (reference sequence). Turning to this clone: Its antigen is unknown.

Sequencing used lung tumor tissue. This TCR was recovered from a human donor with non-small cell lung cancer. V usage is TRBV5-4 and J usage is TRBJ1-4; D not resolved. CDR3 residues: CASGTNEKLFF. The CDR3 DNA reads TGTGCCAGTGGAACTAATGAAAAACTGTTTTTT.